This entry is about one T cell receptor beta chain. Primed by a sample-barcoded 5' primer and a J-beta primer mix, a second PCR proceeded for 7 to 11 cycles. All cDNA molecules were each tagged by a template-switch adaptor with 12 random nucleotides. Each CDR3 protein gets one entry after TCRdb re-called the 5' RACE reads with MiXCR. The sample has some 780,000 distinct CDR3 sequences; roughly 50% are singletons. The study drew donors from healthy Caucasian individuals in Russia aged about 6 to 95. For every donor, a draw yielded about 9.7 milliliters of peripheral blood. The data were taken from a study of blood T cells in healthy people across ages. Trimming left V 2 bases short and J 1 base short, with 14 bases between. CDR1 is SEHNR, CDR2 FQNEAQ, per germline (reference sequence). The CDR3 loop spans 16 amino acids.

The specimen sequenced was blood. The receptor was derived from a middle-aged man in good health. The chain uses TRBV7-9 and TRBJ2-5; D is uncertain. CDR3 in DNA: TGTGCCAGCAGCTTAATCGGACGCGACTCCCAAGAGACCCAGTACTTC. This translates into CASSLIGRDSQETQYF.